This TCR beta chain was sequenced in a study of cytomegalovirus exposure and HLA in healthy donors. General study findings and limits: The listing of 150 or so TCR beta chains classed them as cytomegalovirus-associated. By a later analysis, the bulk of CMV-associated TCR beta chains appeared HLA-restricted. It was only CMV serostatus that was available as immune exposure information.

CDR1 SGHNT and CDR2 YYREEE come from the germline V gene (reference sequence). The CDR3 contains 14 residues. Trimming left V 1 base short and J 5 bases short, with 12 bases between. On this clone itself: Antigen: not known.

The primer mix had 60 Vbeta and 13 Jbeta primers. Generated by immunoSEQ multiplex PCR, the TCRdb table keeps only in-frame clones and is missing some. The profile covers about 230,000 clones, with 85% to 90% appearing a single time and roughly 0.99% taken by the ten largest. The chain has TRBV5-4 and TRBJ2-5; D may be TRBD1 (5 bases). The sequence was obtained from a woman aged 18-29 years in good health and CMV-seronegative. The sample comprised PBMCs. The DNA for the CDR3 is TGTGCCAGCAGCTTGCGCCCAGGGTCGGAGACCCAGTACTTC. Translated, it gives CASSLRPGSETQYF. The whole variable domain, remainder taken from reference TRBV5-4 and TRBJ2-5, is ETGVTQSPTHLIKTRGQQVTLRCSSQSGHNTVSWYQQALGQGPQFIFQYYREEENGRGNFPPRFSGLQFPNYSSELNVNALELDDSALYLCASSLRPGSETQYFGPGTRLLVL.